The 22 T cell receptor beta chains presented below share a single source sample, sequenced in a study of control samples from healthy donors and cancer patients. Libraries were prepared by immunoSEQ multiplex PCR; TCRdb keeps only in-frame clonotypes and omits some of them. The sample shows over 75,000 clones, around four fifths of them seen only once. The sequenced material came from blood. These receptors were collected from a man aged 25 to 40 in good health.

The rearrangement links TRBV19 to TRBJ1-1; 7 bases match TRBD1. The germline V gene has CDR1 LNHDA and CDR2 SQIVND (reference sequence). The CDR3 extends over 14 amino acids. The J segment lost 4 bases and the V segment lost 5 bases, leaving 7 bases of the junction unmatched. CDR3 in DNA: TGTGCCAGTAGTGCACACAGGGGAGGCACTGAAGCTTTCTTT. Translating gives CASSAHRGGTEAFF.

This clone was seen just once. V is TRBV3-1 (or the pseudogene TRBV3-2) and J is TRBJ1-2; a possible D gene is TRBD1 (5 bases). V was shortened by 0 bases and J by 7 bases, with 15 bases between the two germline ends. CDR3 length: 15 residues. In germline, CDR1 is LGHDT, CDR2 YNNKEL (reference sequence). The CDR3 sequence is CASSQDGGGVGGYTF. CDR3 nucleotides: TGTGCCAGCAGCCAAGATGGGGGAGGAGTCGGTGGCTACACCTTC.

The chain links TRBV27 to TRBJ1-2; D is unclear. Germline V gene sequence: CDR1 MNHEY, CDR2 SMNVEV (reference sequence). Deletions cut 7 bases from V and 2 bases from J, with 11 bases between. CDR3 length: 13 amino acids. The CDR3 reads CASKGFSNYGYTF. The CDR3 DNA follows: TGTGCCAGCAAAGGTTTCTCCAACTATGGCTACACCTTC.

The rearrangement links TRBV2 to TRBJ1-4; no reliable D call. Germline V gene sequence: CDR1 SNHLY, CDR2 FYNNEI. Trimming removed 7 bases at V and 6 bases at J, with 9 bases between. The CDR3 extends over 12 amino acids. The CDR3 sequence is CASTRSDEKLFF. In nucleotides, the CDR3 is TGTGCCAGCACCCGGAGTGATGAAAAACTGTTTTTT.

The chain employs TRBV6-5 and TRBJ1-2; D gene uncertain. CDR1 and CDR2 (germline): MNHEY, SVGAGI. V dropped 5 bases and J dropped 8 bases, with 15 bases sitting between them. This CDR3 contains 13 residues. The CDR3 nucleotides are TGTGCCAGCAGTCCGGGCCACGGCTGGGGCTACACCTTC. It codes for CASSPGHGWGYTF.

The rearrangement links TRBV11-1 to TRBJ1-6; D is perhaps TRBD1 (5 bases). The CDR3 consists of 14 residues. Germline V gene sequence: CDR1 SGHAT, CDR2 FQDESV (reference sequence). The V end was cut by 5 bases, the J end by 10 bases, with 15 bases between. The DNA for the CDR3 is TGTGCCAGCAGCAACCGGGACGGGGAATCACCCCTCCACTTT. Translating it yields CASSNRDGESPLHF.

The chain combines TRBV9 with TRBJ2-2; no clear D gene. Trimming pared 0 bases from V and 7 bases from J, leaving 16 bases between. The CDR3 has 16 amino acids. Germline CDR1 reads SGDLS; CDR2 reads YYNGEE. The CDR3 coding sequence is TGTGCCAGCAGCGTAGGGGGAAGTTTGTTGGGCGGGGAGCTGTTTTTT. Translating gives CASSVGGSLLGGELFF.

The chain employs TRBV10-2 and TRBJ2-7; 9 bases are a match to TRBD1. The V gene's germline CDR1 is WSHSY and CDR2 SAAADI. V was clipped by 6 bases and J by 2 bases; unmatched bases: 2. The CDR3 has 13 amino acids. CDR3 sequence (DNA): TGCGCCAGCAGAACAGGGGGCACCTACGAGCAGTACTTC. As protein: CASRTGGTYEQYF.

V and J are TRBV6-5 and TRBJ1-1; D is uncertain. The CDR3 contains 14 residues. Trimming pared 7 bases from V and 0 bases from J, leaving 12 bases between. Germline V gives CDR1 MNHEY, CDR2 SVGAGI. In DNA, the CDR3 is TGTGCCAGCACCCTCCCGAGGATGAACACTGAAGCTTTCTTT. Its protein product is CASTLPRMNTEAFF.

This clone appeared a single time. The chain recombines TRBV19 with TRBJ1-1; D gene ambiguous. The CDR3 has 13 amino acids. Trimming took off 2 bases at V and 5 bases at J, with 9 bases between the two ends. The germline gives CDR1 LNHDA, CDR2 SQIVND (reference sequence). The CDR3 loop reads CASSIKGWTEAFF. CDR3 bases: TGTGCCAGTAGTATAAAGGGTTGGACTGAAGCTTTCTTT.

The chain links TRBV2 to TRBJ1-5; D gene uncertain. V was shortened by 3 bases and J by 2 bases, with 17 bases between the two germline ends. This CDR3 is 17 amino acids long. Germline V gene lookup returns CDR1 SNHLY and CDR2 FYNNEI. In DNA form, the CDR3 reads TGTGCCAGCAGTGACCCTTGGCACCTCGAGGGCAATCAGCCCCAGCATTTT. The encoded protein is CASSDPWHLEGNQPQHF.

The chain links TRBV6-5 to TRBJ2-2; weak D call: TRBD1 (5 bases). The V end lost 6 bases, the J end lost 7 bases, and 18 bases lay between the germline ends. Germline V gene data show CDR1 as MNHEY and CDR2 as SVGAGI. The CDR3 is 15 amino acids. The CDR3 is CASRIAGPQGGELFF. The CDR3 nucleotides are TGTGCCAGCAGAATTGCCGGGCCTCAGGGCGGGGAGCTGTTTTTT.

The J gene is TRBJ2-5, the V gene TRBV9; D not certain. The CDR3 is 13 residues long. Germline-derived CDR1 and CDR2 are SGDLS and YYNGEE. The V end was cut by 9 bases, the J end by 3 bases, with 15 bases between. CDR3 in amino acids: CANRFSGEETQYF. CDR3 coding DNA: TGTGCCAACCGCTTTAGTGGGGAAGAGACCCAGTACTTC.

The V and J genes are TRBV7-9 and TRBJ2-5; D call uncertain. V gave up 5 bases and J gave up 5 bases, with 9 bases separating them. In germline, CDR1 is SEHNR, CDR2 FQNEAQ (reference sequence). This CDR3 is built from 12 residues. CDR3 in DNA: TGTGCCAGCAGCCCCGGCAAGGAGACCCAGTACTTC. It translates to CASSPGKETQYF. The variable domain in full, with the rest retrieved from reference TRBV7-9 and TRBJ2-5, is DTGVSQNPRHKITKRGQNVTFRCDPISEHNRLYWYRQTLGQGPEFLTYFQNEAQLEKSRLLSDRFSAERPKGSFSTLEIQRTEQGDSAMYLCASSPGKETQYFGPGTRLLVL.

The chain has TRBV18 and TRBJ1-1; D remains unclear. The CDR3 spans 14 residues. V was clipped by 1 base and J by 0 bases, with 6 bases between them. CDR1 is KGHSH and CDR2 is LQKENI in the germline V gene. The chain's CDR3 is CASSPRGMNTEAFF. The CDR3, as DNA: TGTGCCAGCTCACCACGGGGAATGAACACTGAAGCTTTCTTT.

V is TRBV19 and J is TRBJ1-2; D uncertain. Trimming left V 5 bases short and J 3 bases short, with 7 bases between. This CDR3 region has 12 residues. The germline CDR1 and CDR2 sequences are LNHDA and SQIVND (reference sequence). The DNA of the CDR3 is TGTGCCAGTAGTCGGGGATACTATGGCTACACCTTC. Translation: CASSRGYYGYTF.

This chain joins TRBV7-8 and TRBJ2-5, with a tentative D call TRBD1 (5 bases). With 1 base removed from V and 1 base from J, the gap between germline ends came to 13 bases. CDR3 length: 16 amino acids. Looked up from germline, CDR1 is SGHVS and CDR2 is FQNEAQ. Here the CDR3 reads CASSLVHAGPQETQYF. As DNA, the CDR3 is TGTGCCAGCAGCTTAGTGCATGCAGGGCCCCAAGAGACCCAGTACTTC.

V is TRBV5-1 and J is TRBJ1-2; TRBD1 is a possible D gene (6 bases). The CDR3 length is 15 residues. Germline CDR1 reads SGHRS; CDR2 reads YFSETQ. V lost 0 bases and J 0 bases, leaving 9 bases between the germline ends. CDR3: CASSLAGATNYGYTF. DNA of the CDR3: TGCGCCAGCAGCTTGGCGGGGGCGACTAACTATGGCTACACCTTC. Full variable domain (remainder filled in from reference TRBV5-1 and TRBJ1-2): KAGVTQTPRYLIKTRGQQVTLSCSPISGHRSVSWYQQTPGQGLQFLFEYFSETQRNKGNFPGRFSGRQFSNSRSEMNVSTLELGDSALYLCASSLAGATNYGYTFGSGTRLTVV.

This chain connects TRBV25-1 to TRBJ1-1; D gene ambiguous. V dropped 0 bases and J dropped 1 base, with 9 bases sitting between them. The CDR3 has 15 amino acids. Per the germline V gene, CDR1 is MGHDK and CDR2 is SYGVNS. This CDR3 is CASSEYHGGNTEAFF. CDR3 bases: TGTGCCAGCAGTGAATACCACGGCGGGAACACTGAAGCTTTCTTT.

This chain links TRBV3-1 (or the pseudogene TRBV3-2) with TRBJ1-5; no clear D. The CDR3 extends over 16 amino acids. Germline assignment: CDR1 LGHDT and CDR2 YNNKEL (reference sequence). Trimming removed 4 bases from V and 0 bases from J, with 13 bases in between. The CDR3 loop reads CASSPGNSYSNQPQHF. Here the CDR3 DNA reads TGTGCCAGCAGCCCCGGGAACAGCTATAGCAATCAGCCCCAGCATTTT.

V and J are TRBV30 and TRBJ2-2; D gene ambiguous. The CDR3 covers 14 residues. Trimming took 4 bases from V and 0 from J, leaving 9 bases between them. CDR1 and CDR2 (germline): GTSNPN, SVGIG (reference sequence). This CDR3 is CAWNSKANTGELFF. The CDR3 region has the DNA TGTGCCTGGAATAGCAAGGCGAACACCGGGGAGCTGTTTTTT.

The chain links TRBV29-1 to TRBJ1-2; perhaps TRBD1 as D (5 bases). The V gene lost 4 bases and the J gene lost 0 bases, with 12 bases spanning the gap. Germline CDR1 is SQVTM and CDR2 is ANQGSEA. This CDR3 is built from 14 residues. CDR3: CSVVLQDTNYGYTF. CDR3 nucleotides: TGCAGCGTTGTTCTACAGGACACTAACTATGGCTACACCTTC.